This T cell receptor (beta chain) is from a study of T cell clonotyping in hematopoietic cell transplantation. Time point defined: recipient sample about 28 days before transplant, after cytoreduction. Unmatched junction bases numbered 9, after V lost 7 bases and J lost 9 bases. CDR3 length: 12 amino acids. Germline V gene data show CDR1 as SQVTM and CDR2 as ANQGSEA. Repertoires were generated with immunoSEQ multiplex PCR, while TCRdb's copy carries only in-frame clones and drops some. Altogether 75,000 to 95,000 clones are present, about 96% being singletons, with the ten largest covering roughly 1.8%.

The chain is built from TRBV29-1 and TRBJ1-1; TRBD1 matches 9 bases. This TCR was recovered from a woman aged 45-65 years with acute myeloid leukemia. Some clones in this sample may be carry-over from other donors' samples. This specimen consisted of peripheral blood mononuclear cells, obtained before stem cell transplant. CDR3 DNA: TGCAGCGGGGTCCCGGGACAGGGTCAAGCTTTCTTT. Translation gives CSGVPGQGQAFF.